This TCR beta chain was observed in a study of OX40 agonist ivuxolimab in advanced cancers. Turning to the study itself: The patients got ivuxolimab, which is an agonistic anti-OX40 (CD134) antibody. Antecedent anti-PD-1, anti-PD-L1 or anti-CTLA-4 therapy was permissible, with around 40% having received some.

V lost 0 bases to trimming and J lost 1 base, with 9 bases between them. Germline lookup yields CDR1 SEHNR and CDR2 FQNEAQ (reference sequence). This CDR3 is built from 15 residues. TCRdb keeps only in-frame clones here, not all; method: immunoSEQ multiplex PCR. This repertoire shows around 49,000 clones, about 79% found once; its top ten account for over 7%. The V and J genes are TRBV7-9 and TRBJ1-1, with no clear D. The source was CD4+ or CD8+ T cells sorted from blood, collected in a trial of the OX40 agonist ivuxolimab. The sequence was collected from an adult with an advanced solid tumor such as melanoma, head and neck, liver or kidney cancer. CDR3 sequence reads: CASSLADRRNTEAFF. In nucleotides, the CDR3 is TGTGCCAGCAGCTTAGCTGACCGTCGGAACACTGAAGCTTTCTTT.